Following are 20 T cell receptor beta chains from one sample sequenced in a study of post-analysis software for immune sequencing data. The study, taken as a whole, reports: Five TRBV segments, including TRBV5-6, TRBV5-1 and TRBV20-1, were more frequent in patients than controls.

Unique molecular identifiers were carried by the TCR beta cDNA libraries. TCRdb processed the PCR reads anew with MiXCR; each CDR3 protein has one entry. This table has hundreds of thousands of distinct CDR3 sequences, roughly three fifths appearing once. Their cognate antigens are unknown. The sample consisted of blood. The receptors stem from a girl aged 2 to 9 with multiple sclerosis.

The V call is TRBV24-1, the J call TRBJ2-1, with unresolved D. In germline, CDR1 is KGHDR, CDR2 SFDVKD. The CDR3 runs 12 residues. V was pared by 7 bases and J by 4 bases, with 7 bases between. The CDR3 DNA sequence: TGTGCCACCAGCAGTAAATACAATGAGCAGTTCTTC. Translating gives CATSSKYNEQFF.

In its sample, this clonotype was seen a few times. The rearrangement uses TRBV7-2 and TRBJ2-3; either TRBD1 or TRBD2 may supply D (5 bases each). Between the trimmed V and J ends, which lost 5 bases and 1 base, there was a span of 16 bases. The CDR3 sequence is 16 residues long. The germline CDR1 and CDR2 sequences are SGHTA and FQGNSA. CDR3 sequence reads: CASSLRGRDRTDTQYF. The CDR3 nucleotides are TGTGCCAGCAGCCTAAGGGGCAGGGACCGCACAGATACGCAGTATTTT.

This chain joins TRBV20-1 and TRBJ2-3, with 8 bases aligning to TRBD1. V shed 5 bases, J shed 4 bases, and the junction held 5 bases outside the gene matches. CDR1 and CDR2 (germline): DFQATT, SNEGSKA (reference sequence). The CDR3 length is 13 residues. CDR3 sequence: CSAAGGGSDTQYF. CDR3 coding DNA: TGCAGTGCTGCAGGGGGCGGTTCAGATACGCAGTATTTT.

The chain has TRBV29-1 and TRBJ2-1, with TRBD1 matching over 10 bases. Germline trimming cut 1 base from V and 8 bases from J; bases unmatched to any gene: 8. The germline V gene encodes CDR1 SQVTM and CDR2 ANQGSEA. The CDR3 covers 15 residues. The CDR3 sequence: CSVEGIPDRGYEQFF. CDR3 sequence (DNA): TGCAGCGTTGAAGGGATCCCGGACAGGGGGTATGAGCAGTTCTTC.

This clonotype was detected a few times. For the CDR3, the DNA is TGCAGCGTCGGACAGGAGGCCTACGAGCAGTACTTC. Translation gives CSVGQEAYEQYF. This sequence joins TRBV29-1 and TRBJ2-7; 7 nucleotides align to TRBD1. This CDR3 comprises 12 residues. Germline V gives CDR1 SQVTM, CDR2 ANQGSEA. V lost 6 bases and J lost 2; bases outside the gene matches: 4.

The chain uses TRBV12-3 or TRBV12-4 and TRBJ2-1, with TRBD1 as a possible D gene (6 bases). Trimming pared 3 bases from V and 0 bases from J, leaving 18 bases between. This CDR3 has 18 amino acids. The CDR3 DNA is TGTGCCAGCAGTTTCCCGGGCAGGGGAATAAGCTCCTACAATGAGCAGTTCTTC. Translating it yields CASSFPGRGISSYNEQFF.

V and J are TRBV10-2 and TRBJ2-7; 10 nucleotides match TRBD1. This CDR3 region has 18 residues. The junction had 10 bases not matched to a gene; V was cut back by 0 bases and J by 2 bases. Germline assignment: CDR1 WSHSY and CDR2 SAAADI. CDR3: CASSESTGGNVYPYEQYF. The CDR3 DNA sequence: TGCGCCAGCAGTGAGTCGACAGGGGGCAACGTTTATCCCTACGAGCAGTACTTC.

The chain links TRBV4-3 to TRBJ2-1; the match to TRBD1 covers 8 bases. V was clipped by 5 bases and J by 7 bases; unmatched bases: 16. CDR1 and CDR2 from the germline V gene are LGHNA and YSLEER. The CDR3 loop spans 17 amino acids. CDR3 sequence (DNA): TGCGCCAGCAGCTCTTATATAGGGCAGGGGGCAAGGAATGAGCAGTTCTTC. Its protein product is CASSSYIGQGARNEQFF.

This clonotype has just a few counts. The rearrangement links TRBV12-3 or TRBV12-4 to TRBJ2-6; D possibly corresponds to TRBD1 (6 bases). This CDR3 is built from 17 residues. The ends were cut back, 6 bases at V and 2 bases at J, with 17 bases in the middle. CDR3 DNA sequence: TGTGCCAGCAGACCGCAGGGGAACGGGGCTGGGGCCAACGTCCTGACTTTC. Translated: CASRPQGNGAGANVLTF.

The chain has TRBV12-3 or TRBV12-4 and TRBJ1-2, with 10 nucleotides matching TRBD1. CDR3 length: 14 amino acids. The J segment lost 5 bases and the V segment lost 3 bases, leaving 3 bases of the junction unmatched. CDR3 protein: CASSFSDRGYGYTF. CDR3 DNA: TGTGCCAGCAGTTTCTCGGACAGGGGGTATGGCTACACCTTC.

This clonotype was seen more than once but under ten times. V gene TRBV29-1 combines with J gene TRBJ2-5; D remains unclear. In germline, CDR1 is SQVTM, CDR2 ANQGSEA. The V and J ends lost 1 base and 2 bases respectively, with 11 bases between them. The CDR3 loop spans 14 amino acids. CDR3 DNA: TGCAGCGTTGAAGGTGGCAGGCAACAAGAGACCCAGTACTTC. It is translated as CSVEGGRQQETQYF.

This clonotype was counted only a few times. V gene TRBV2 combines with J gene TRBJ2-3, with 7 bases aligning to TRBD2. The CDR3 is made up of 14 amino acids. The junction had 7 bases not matched to a gene; V was cut back by 6 bases and J by 4 bases. The germline gives CDR1 SNHLY, CDR2 FYNNEI. CDR3 nucleotide sequence: TGTGCCAGCAGGCGGGAGTCTACCGCAGATACGCAGTATTTT. It is translated as CASRRESTADTQYF.

This rearrangement joins TRBV27 to TRBJ1-2, with 12 nucleotides matching TRBD1. Germline V lookup: CDR1 MNHEY, CDR2 SMNVEV (reference sequence). The CDR3 consists of 18 residues. The ends lost 11 bases at V and 4 bases at J; junction bases unmatched: 20. The CDR3 nucleotides read TGTGCCGCCGGTCCACTTACCGGGACAGGGGGCGCCGGCTATGGCTACACCTTC. It codes for CAAGPLTGTGGAGYGYTF.

This clonotype has a single count. V and J are TRBV27 and TRBJ2-5; D is perhaps TRBD1 or TRBD2 (5 bases each). The V end lost 4 bases, the J end lost 12 bases, and 21 bases lay between the germline ends. Looked up from germline, CDR1 is MNHEY and CDR2 is SMNVEV (reference sequence). The CDR3 is made up of 14 amino acids. CDR3 protein: CASSSGLGTHEEYF. The CDR3 nucleotides are TGTGCCAGCAGTTCTGGCCTCGGGACCCACGAGGAGTACTTC.

The chain couples TRBV6-2 or TRBV6-3 to TRBJ1-6; D unclear. The CDR3 contains 15 residues. Trimming cost V 2 bases and J 8 bases, with 13 bases left between them. The germline V gene has CDR1 MNHEY and CDR2 SVGEGT. The CDR3 protein is CASSYEVSADSPLHF. The CDR3 bases are TGTGCCAGCAGTTACGAAGTGAGTGCTGATTCACCCCTCCACTTT.

The rearrangement joins TRBV2 to TRBJ2-1, with a weak D call TRBD2 (5 bases). In germline, CDR1 is SNHLY, CDR2 FYNNEI. The germline V and J ends were trimmed by 6 bases and 4 bases, with 10 bases remaining between them. The CDR3 is made up of 13 amino acids. CDR3 in amino acids: CASREAAYNEQFF. CDR3 bases: TGTGCCAGCAGGGAGGCGGCGTACAATGAGCAGTTCTTC.

The V and J genes are TRBV4-2 and TRBJ1-2, with D perhaps matching TRBD1 (5 bases). This CDR3 comprises 15 residues. The germline V and J ends were trimmed by 4 bases and 3 bases, with 15 bases remaining between them. From germline, CDR1 is LGHNA and CDR2 YNFKEQ. The CDR3, as DNA: TGTGCCAGCAGCCTCCCTCGGGACCTGGACTATGGCTACACCTTC. Its translation: CASSLPRDLDYGYTF.

The chain combines TRBV29-1 with TRBJ2-1; D gene unclear. The CDR3 consists of 16 residues. V shed 6 bases and J shed 4 bases, with 22 bases lying between them. Germline V gene sequence: CDR1 SQVTM, CDR2 ANQGSEA. The CDR3, as DNA: TGCAGCGTCCTATTCTTAGAGATCGAAACATACAATGAGCAGTTCTTC. Translating gives CSVLFLEIETYNEQFF.

The V call is TRBV29-1, the J call TRBJ2-1; TRBD1 agrees at 10 bases. Per germline, CDR1 SQVTM and CDR2 ANQGSEA. The CDR3 has 14 amino acids. V shed 6 bases, J shed 8 bases, and the junction held 10 bases outside the gene matches. The CDR3 here is CSVGRDRGAYEQFF. CDR3 nucleotide sequence: TGCAGCGTCGGACGGGACAGGGGAGCCTATGAGCAGTTCTTC.

In its sample, this clonotype was seen a few times. This chain links TRBV12-3 or TRBV12-4 with TRBJ2-1; D unclear. V was trimmed by 5 bases and J by 6 bases, leaving 11 bases between them. CDR3 length equals 13 residues. This CDR3 reads CASSPGVGNEQFF. The CDR3 region has the DNA TGTGCCAGCAGTCCCGGAGTAGGCAATGAGCAGTTCTTC.